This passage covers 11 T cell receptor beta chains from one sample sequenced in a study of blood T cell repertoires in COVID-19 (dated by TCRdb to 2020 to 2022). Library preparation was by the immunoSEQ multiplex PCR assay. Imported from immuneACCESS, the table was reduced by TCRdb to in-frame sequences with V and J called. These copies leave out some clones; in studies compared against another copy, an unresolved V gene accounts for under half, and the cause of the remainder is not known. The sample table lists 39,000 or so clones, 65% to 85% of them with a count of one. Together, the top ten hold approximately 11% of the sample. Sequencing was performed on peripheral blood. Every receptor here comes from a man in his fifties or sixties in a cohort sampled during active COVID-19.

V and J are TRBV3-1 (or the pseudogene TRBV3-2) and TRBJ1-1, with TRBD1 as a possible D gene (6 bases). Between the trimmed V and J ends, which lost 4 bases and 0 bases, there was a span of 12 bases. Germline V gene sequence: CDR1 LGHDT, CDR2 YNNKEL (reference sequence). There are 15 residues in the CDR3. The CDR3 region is CASSRGHFMNTEAFF. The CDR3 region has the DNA TGTGCCAGCAGCCGGGGACACTTCATGAACACTGAAGCTTTCTTT.

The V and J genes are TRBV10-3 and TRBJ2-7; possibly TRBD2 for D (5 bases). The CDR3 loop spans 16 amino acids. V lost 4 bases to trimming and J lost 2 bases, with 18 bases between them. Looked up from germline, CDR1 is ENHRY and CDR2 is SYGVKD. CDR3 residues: CAISVQPPRDTYEQYF. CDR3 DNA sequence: TGTGCCATCAGTGTTCAACCCCCCCGGGATACCTACGAGCAGTACTTC.

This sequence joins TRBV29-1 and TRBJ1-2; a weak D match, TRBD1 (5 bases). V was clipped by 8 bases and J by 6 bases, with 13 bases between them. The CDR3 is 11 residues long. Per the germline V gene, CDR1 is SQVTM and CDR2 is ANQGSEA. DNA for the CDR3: TGCAGCTCCAGGGTGGGGCATGGCTACACCTTC. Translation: CSSRVGHGYTF.

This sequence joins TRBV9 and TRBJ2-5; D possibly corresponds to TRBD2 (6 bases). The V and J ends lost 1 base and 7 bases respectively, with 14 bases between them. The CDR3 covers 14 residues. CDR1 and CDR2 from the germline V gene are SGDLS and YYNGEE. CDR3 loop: CASSVWGESATQYF. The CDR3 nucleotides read TGTGCCAGCAGCGTATGGGGGGAATCGGCGACCCAGTACTTC.

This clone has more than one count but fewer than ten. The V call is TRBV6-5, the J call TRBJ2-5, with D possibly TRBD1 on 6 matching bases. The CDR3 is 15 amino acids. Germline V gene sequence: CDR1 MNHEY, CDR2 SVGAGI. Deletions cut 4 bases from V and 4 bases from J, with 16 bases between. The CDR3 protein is CASSLTGIRRETQYF. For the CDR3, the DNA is TGTGCCAGCAGTTTGACAGGAATTAGACGAGAGACCCAGTACTTC.

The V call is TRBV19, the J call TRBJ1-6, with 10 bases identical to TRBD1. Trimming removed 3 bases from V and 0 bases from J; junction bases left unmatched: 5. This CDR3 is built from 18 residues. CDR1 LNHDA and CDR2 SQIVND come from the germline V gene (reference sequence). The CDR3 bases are TGTGCCAGTAGTATCGGACAGGGGGTGAGCTCCTATAATTCACCCCTCCACTTT. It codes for CASSIGQGVSSYNSPLHF.

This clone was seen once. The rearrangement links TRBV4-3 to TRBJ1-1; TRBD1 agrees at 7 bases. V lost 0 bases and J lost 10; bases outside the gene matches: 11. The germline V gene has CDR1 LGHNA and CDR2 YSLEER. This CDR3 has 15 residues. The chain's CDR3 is CASSQDLGTGVGAFF. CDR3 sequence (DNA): TGCGCCAGCAGCCAAGATCTAGGTACAGGGGTTGGAGCTTTCTTT.

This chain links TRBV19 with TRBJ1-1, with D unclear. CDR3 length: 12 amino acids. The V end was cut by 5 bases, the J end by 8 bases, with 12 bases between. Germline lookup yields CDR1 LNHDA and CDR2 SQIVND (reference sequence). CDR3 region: CASSFARTEAFF. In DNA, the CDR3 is TGTGCCAGTAGTTTTGCCCGCACAGAAGCTTTCTTT.

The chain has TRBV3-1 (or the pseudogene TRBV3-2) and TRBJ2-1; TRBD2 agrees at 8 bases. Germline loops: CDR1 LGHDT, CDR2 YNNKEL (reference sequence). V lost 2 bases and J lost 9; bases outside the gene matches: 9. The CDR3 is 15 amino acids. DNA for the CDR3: TGTGCCAGCAGCCAATACCAGCGGGAGAATGTTGAGCAGTTCTTC. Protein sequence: CASSQYQRENVEQFF.

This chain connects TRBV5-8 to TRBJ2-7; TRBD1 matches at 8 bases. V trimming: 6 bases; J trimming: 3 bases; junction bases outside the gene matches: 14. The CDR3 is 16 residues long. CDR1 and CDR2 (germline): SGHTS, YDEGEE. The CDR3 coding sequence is TGTGCCAGCAATGGGGGCCAGGGGGCTTATATCTACGAGCAGTACTTC. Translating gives CASNGGQGAYIYEQYF.

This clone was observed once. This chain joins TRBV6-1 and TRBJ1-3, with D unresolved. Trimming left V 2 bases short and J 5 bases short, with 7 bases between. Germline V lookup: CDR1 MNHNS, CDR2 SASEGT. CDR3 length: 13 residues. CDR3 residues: CASSETDRNTIYF. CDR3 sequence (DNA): TGTGCCAGCAGTGAAACAGACAGAAACACCATATATTTT.